One sample yielded the 20 T cell receptor beta chains listed below, sequenced in a study of monozygotic twins with inflammatory bowel disease (dated by TCRdb to about 2019). The method was 5' RACE. The sample was run on an Illumina HiSeq 2500. TCRdb reprocessed the reads and assigns one entry to each CDR3 protein sequence, leaving out DNA. The data table for this sample lists approximately 330,000 distinct CDR3 sequences. Of the sample, 2% to 2.5% is held by the ten largest clones. Sequences were obtained from blood. These receptors all come from a human donor with ulcerative colitis or Crohn's disease, or a healthy co-twin of an affected twin (not recorded which).

The V gene is TRBV7-2, the J gene TRBJ1-4. Germline CDR1 and CDR2: SGHTA and FQGNSA. The CDR3 runs 14 residues. The CDR3: CASSPTLNGEKLFF.

CDR3 residues: CASSVDSGADYEQYF. The genes are TRBV9 and TRBJ2-7; TCRdb outputs TRBD2, but without DNA this stays unchecked. Germline CDR1 is SGDLS and CDR2 is YYNGEE. This CDR3 has 15 residues.

This sequence joins TRBV5-1 and TRBJ1-2. The CDR3 has 11 amino acids. Germline loops: CDR1 SGHRS, CDR2 YFSETQ. CDR3 residues: CASSLNGLYTF.

J is TRBJ2-1 and V is TRBV6-2 or TRBV6-3; the TCRdb call, TRBD2, lacks DNA for checking. The CDR3 is 15 amino acids. Germline V gene sequence: CDR1 MNHEY, CDR2 SVGEGT. CDR3 loop: CASSYGPSGIHEQFF.

This chain uses TRBV6-5 with TRBJ2-1; TCRdb gives TRBD2 as the D gene, but with no DNA this cannot be confirmed. The CDR3 spans 13 residues. The germline V gene has CDR1 MNHEY and CDR2 SVGAGI. The CDR3 protein is CASSPLVGNEQFF.

J is TRBJ2-1 and V is TRBV7-2; no DNA is available, so the TRBD2 call from TCRdb remains unchecked. Germline V gene data show CDR1 as SGHTA and CDR2 as FQGNSA. This CDR3 region has 17 residues. CDR3 loop: CASSLFSGGTAYNEQFF.

The chain uses TRBV3-1 and TRBJ1-1; TCRdb's D gene call, TRBD1, goes unchecked for lack of DNA. CDR3 length: 15 amino acids. Germline V gene data show CDR1 as LGHDT and CDR2 as YNNKEL (reference sequence). CDR3: CASSQDPGGGTEAFF.

This chain links TRBV3-1 with TRBJ2-1; TCRdb reports TRBD1, a call that lacks DNA to check it against. The V gene's germline CDR1 is LGHDT and CDR2 YNNKEL (reference sequence). The CDR3 is 16 amino acids. CDR3 amino acids: CASSHSLRGRTAEQFF.

V usage is TRBV5-1 and J usage is TRBJ2-1. The V gene's germline CDR1 is SGHRS and CDR2 YFSETQ. The CDR3 spans 14 residues. The CDR3 protein is CASSLFHSNNEQFF.

V is TRBV3-1 and J is TRBJ2-5; TCRdb's D call of TRBD2 is untestable without DNA. The CDR3 runs to 15 residues. Germline V gene data show CDR1 as LGHDT and CDR2 as YNNKEL (reference sequence). CDR3: CASSQESAVVSTQYF.

The chain carries TRBV28 and TRBJ2-2. CDR3 size: 18 residues. Germline V gene lookup returns CDR1 MDHEN and CDR2 SYDVKM. CDR3 region: CASSLIPVSGFVTGELFF.

The genes are TRBV27 and TRBJ1-5; TCRdb's D gene call, TRBD1, goes unchecked for lack of DNA. Germline values: CDR1 MNHEY, CDR2 SMNVEV (reference sequence). The CDR3 is made up of 14 amino acids. CDR3 in amino acids: CASSSQGSNQPQHF.

V usage is TRBV29-1 and J usage is TRBJ1-1. This CDR3 region has 13 residues. The germline CDR1 and CDR2 sequences are SQVTM and ANQGSEA. The CDR3 sequence is CSVEDHLNTEAFF.

The chain combines TRBV19 with TRBJ2-1; the TCRdb call, TRBD2, lacks DNA for checking. The CDR3 covers 16 residues. Germline V gene sequence: CDR1 LNHDA, CDR2 SQIVND (reference sequence). CDR3 residues: CASSIWLAGGNNEQFF.

This chain links TRBV12-3 or TRBV12-4 with TRBJ2-7. The CDR3 is 14 residues long. CDR3: CASSTFDSSYEQYF.

The CDR3 here is CASRAMGYPQETQYF. The rearrangement joins TRBV4-1 to TRBJ2-5. The CDR3 totals 15 residues. Germline V lookup: CDR1 MGHRA, CDR2 YSYEKL.

V usage is TRBV5-1 and J usage is TRBJ2-5; there is no DNA to check the TCRdb D call of TRBD1. The CDR3 contains 14 residues. CDR1 and CDR2 (germline): SGHRS, YFSETQ. Here the CDR3 reads CASSPRGVQETQYF.

The chain is built from TRBV5-1 and TRBJ1-2; TCRdb selects TRBD1, and the lack of DNA leaves this call unchecked. This CDR3 is 14 amino acids long. Germline V gives CDR1 SGHRS, CDR2 YFSETQ. Here the CDR3 reads CASSYGTGVGGYTF.

The rearrangement uses TRBV18 and TRBJ2-2; without DNA, the TCRdb call of TRBD2 cannot be checked. The CDR3 spans 17 residues. Looked up from germline, CDR1 is KGHSH and CDR2 is LQKENI. Here the CDR3 reads CASSPPTLATNTGELFF.

The rearrangement joins TRBV5-1 to TRBJ1-6; checking the TCRdb D call of TRBD1 is not possible without DNA. The CDR3 spans 15 residues. CDR1 is SGHRS, CDR2 YFSETQ, per germline. The CDR3 region is CASNLEGQGNSPLHF.